This entry lists 26 T cell receptor beta chains sequenced from one sample in a study of a mutant IDH1 vaccine in newly diagnosed glioma. Using immunoSEQ multiplex PCR, the repertoire was profiled, and TCRdb retains in-frame clones only, with some absent. The sample lists about 41,000 clones; 78% were seen once. Their antigens are not known. Time point indicated: week 23, last vaccination. The content of each vaccine dose was 300 ug of mutant IDH1 20-mer peptide, and topical imiquimod accompanied it. Here the sequenced sample was PBMCs, taken from a glioma patient whose treatment included an IDH1 peptide vaccine. Source of these receptors: a woman aged 40 to 49 with glioma. Some clones in this sample may be carry-over from other donors' samples.

The J gene is TRBJ2-2, the V gene TRBV5-1, with 8 bases matching TRBD2. Germline assignment: CDR1 SGHRS and CDR2 YFSETQ. The CDR3 contains 15 residues. J gave up 1 base and V 2 bases, and 1 base lay outside the gene matches. CDR3 loop: CASSFAGGNTGELFF. The CDR3 coding sequence is TGCGCCAGCAGCTTCGCGGGGGGGAACACCGGGGAGCTGTTTTTT.

The chain has TRBV2 and TRBJ2-7; D ambiguous. Trimming took off 6 bases at V and 4 bases at J, with 10 bases between the two ends. This CDR3 is 12 amino acids long. The germline gives CDR1 SNHLY, CDR2 FYNNEI. CDR3 sequence: CASSPIEYEQYF. CDR3 nucleotides: TGTGCCAGCAGCCCCATCGAGTACGAGCAGTACTTC.

This chain connects TRBV4-1 to TRBJ1-2; D is unclear. Germline CDR1 MGHRA, CDR2 YSYEKL. V was trimmed by 1 base and J by 3 bases, leaving 12 bases between them. The CDR3 extends over 15 amino acids. CDR3 residues: CASSQVKGVDYGYTF. CDR3 sequence (DNA): TGCGCCAGCAGCCAAGTGAAAGGAGTAGACTATGGCTACACCTTC.

The rearrangement links TRBV5-4 to TRBJ2-1; D is perhaps TRBD1 (6 bases). The CDR3 sequence is 13 residues long. V lost 4 bases and J 6 bases, leaving 11 bases between the germline ends. Germline V lookup: CDR1 SGHNT, CDR2 YYREEE (reference sequence). CDR3 in amino acids: CASSPGQSNEQFF. CDR3 nucleotides: TGTGCCAGCAGCCCAGGACAGTCCAATGAGCAGTTCTTC. Using reference TRBV5-4 and TRBJ2-1 for the parts outside the CDR3, the full variable domain is ETGVTQSPTHLIKTRGQQVTLRCSSQSGHNTVSWYQQALGQGPQFIFQYYREEENGRGNFPPRFSGLQFPNYSSELNVNALELDDSALYLCASSPGQSNEQFFGPGTRLTVL.

This chain uses TRBV30 with TRBJ2-2; tentatively, D is TRBD1 (6 bases). Germline CDR1 GTSNPN, CDR2 SVGIG (reference sequence). CDR3 size: 13 residues. V lost 7 bases and J 7 bases, leaving 16 bases between the germline ends. CDR3 residues: CAFLFRGLGELFF. CDR3 DNA: TGTGCCTTCCTCTTCAGGGGTCTCGGGGAGCTGTTTTTT. Drawing the rest from reference TRBV30 and TRBJ2-2, the complete variable domain is SQTIHQWPATLVQPVGSPLSLECTVEGTSNPNLYWYRQAAGRGLQLLFYSVGIGQISSEVPQNLSASRPQDRQFILSSKKLLLSDSGFYLCAFLFRGLGELFFGEGSRLTVL.

The chain combines TRBV11-2 with TRBJ1-1; no clear D. V was pared by 8 bases and J by 1 base, with 11 bases between. In germline, CDR1 is SGHAT, CDR2 FQNNGV. The CDR3 spans 13 residues. The CDR3 sequence: CASLIRGNTEAFF. CDR3 sequence (DNA): TGTGCCAGCCTAATAAGAGGGAACACTGAAGCTTTCTTT.

The chain joins TRBV4-1 to TRBJ1-6; D call uncertain. The CDR3 length is 14 residues. The V end was cut by 2 bases, the J end by 6 bases, with 8 bases between. Germline V gene data show CDR1 as MGHRA and CDR2 as YSYEKL. The CDR3 region has the DNA TGCGCCAGCAGCCAATTCATGGGTAATTCACCCCTCCACTTT. Protein product: CASSQFMGNSPLHF.

This clone was found once. The chain carries TRBV5-5 and TRBJ2-3, with 13 bases matching TRBD2. V was clipped by 4 bases and J by 2 bases; unmatched bases: 7. The CDR3 is 17 amino acids. Germline CDR1 and CDR2: SGHKS and YYEKEE (reference sequence). The CDR3 region has the DNA TGTGCCAGCAGCACCTCGGGACTAGCGGGAATCACAGATACGCAGTATTTT. It codes for CASSTSGLAGITDTQYF.

The chain recombines TRBV5-4 with TRBJ1-4; TRBD1 might be the D (6 bases). Germline CDR1 is SGHNT and CDR2 is YYREEE (reference sequence). The germline V and J ends were trimmed by 6 bases and 8 bases, with 20 bases remaining between them. The CDR3 runs 15 residues. CDR3 nucleotide sequence: TGTGCCAGCACCATAACACAGGGAGGAAAGGAAAAACTGTTTTTT. Translation gives CASTITQGGKEKLFF. The full variable domain, rest sourced from reference TRBV5-4 and TRBJ1-4, is ETGVTQSPTHLIKTRGQQVTLRCSSQSGHNTVSWYQQALGQGPQFIFQYYREEENGRGNFPPRFSGLQFPNYSSELNVNALELDDSALYLCASTITQGGKEKLFFGSGTQLSVL.

The V and J genes are TRBV28 and TRBJ1-3, with D tentatively TRBD1 (6 bases). Germline CDR1 and CDR2: MDHEN and SYDVKM. This CDR3 spans 15 amino acids. The CDR3 nucleotides are TGTGCTTCGGGGGGCAACACCCTCTCTGGAAACACCATATATTTT. This translates into CASGGNTLSGNTIYF.

This rearrangement joins TRBV6-4 to TRBJ1-6; D is undetermined. Trimming cost V 5 bases and J 10 bases, with 18 bases left between them. This CDR3 is 15 amino acids long. Germline V gene lookup returns CDR1 MRHNA and CDR2 SNTAGT. DNA of the CDR3: TGTGCCAGCAGTCGCGGAACGTACTCTAACTCACCCCTCCACTTT. This encodes CASSRGTYSNSPLHF.

The rearrangement joins TRBV18 to TRBJ2-7, with D tentatively TRBD2 (6 bases). V was shortened by 2 bases and J by 3 bases, with 17 bases between the two germline ends. Germline-derived CDR1 and CDR2 are KGHSH and LQKENI. The CDR3 totals 16 residues. In DNA form, the CDR3 reads TGTGCCAGCTCACCAAGAAGCGGCGACGGGAGCTACGAGCAGTACTTC. Translated: CASSPRSGDGSYEQYF.

J is TRBJ2-5 and V is TRBV7-2; TRBD1 aligns across 9 bases. V trimming: 4 bases; J trimming: 5 bases; junction bases outside the gene matches: 11. Germline V gene data show CDR1 as SGHTA and CDR2 as FQGNSA. This CDR3 has 16 residues. The CDR3 nucleotides read TGTGCCAGCAGCTCCCTTGCCGGGACAGGGCTGGAGACCCAGTACTTC. Its protein is CASSSLAGTGLETQYF. The full variable domain, rest sourced from reference TRBV7-2 and TRBJ2-5, is GAGVSQSPSNKVTEKGKDVELRCDPISGHTALYWYRQSLGQGLEFLIYFQGNSAPDKSGLPSDRFSAERTGGSVSTLTIQRTQQEDSAVYLCASSSLAGTGLETQYFGPGTRLLVL.

This clone appeared a few times. The chain employs TRBV19 and TRBJ1-5; TRBD1 matches 9 bases. Germline trimming cut 8 bases from V and 5 bases from J; bases unmatched to any gene: 7. Germline CDR1 and CDR2: LNHDA and SQIVND (reference sequence). The CDR3 has 14 residues. The CDR3 loop reads CASGTGTGYQPQHF. CDR3 DNA sequence: TGTGCCAGTGGTACCGGGACAGGGTATCAGCCCCAGCATTTT.

The chain links TRBV2 to TRBJ2-1, with 8 positions matching TRBD1. Germline trimming cut 9 bases from V and 3 bases from J; bases unmatched to any gene: 7. The CDR3 totals 14 residues. Germline V gives CDR1 SNHLY, CDR2 FYNNEI. The CDR3 here is CASSETGGYNEQFF. CDR3 in DNA: TGTGCCAGTTCGGAAACAGGGGGCTACAATGAGCAGTTCTTC. Full variable domain (remainder filled in from reference TRBV2 and TRBJ2-1): EPEVTQTPSHQVTQMGQEVILRCVPISNHLYFYWYRQILGQKVEFLVSFYNNEISEKSEIFDDQFSVERPDGSNFTLKIRSTKLEDSAMYFCASSETGGYNEQFFGPGTRLTVL.

This clone was counted between two and nine times. The rearrangement uses TRBV5-4 and TRBJ1-1; D gene unclear. Germline loops: CDR1 SGHNT, CDR2 YYREEE (reference sequence). V lost 4 bases and J lost 7, with 17 bases in between. This CDR3 comprises 14 residues. The CDR3 loop is CASSLGMGIREAFF. CDR3 DNA sequence: TGTGCCAGCAGCCTTGGGATGGGGATCCGTGAAGCTTTCTTT.

V usage is TRBV28 and J usage is TRBJ2-7; tentatively, D is TRBD1 or TRBD2 (5 bases each). Germline values: CDR1 MDHEN, CDR2 SYDVKM. The CDR3 has 16 residues. The V and J ends lost 4 bases and 1 base respectively, with 17 bases between them. The CDR3 reads CASSSSGLVISYEQYF. The CDR3 DNA reads TGTGCCAGCAGTTCCTCGGGGCTAGTGATTTCCTACGAGCAGTACTTC. The full variable domain, its missing parts supplied by reference TRBV28 and TRBJ2-7, is DVKVTQSSRYLVKRTGEKVFLECVQDMDHENMFWYRQDPGLGLRLIYFSYDVKMKEKGDIPEGYSVSREKKERFSLILESASTNQTSMYLCASSSSGLVISYEQYFGPGTRLTVT.

This chain joins TRBV5-1 and TRBJ1-5, with no clear D. The V end was cut by 2 bases, the J end by 2 bases, with 20 bases between. CDR3 length: 18 residues. Germline CDR1 is SGHRS and CDR2 is YFSETQ. The DNA of the CDR3 is TGCGCCAGCAGCTTCACTACAGCTCATCGTCGGGGCAATCAGCCCCAGCATTTT. This codes for CASSFTTAHRRGNQPQHF.

This clone was recorded once. The rearrangement links TRBV14 to TRBJ1-3; TRBD1 matches at 9 bases. Germline loops: CDR1 SGHDN, CDR2 FVKESK. The J segment lost 9 bases and the V segment lost 8 bases, leaving 20 bases of the junction unmatched. This CDR3 spans 17 amino acids. CDR3 amino acids: CASGRERQGEVGGTIYF. In DNA, the CDR3 is TGTGCCAGCGGACGCGAGAGACAGGGGGAGGTCGGCGGCACCATATATTTT.

This clone was counted between two and nine times. This rearrangement joins TRBV19 to TRBJ1-1; weak D call: TRBD1 (6 bases). The length of the CDR3 is 18 residues. CDR1 and CDR2 from the germline V gene are LNHDA and SQIVND (reference sequence). Trimming removed 3 bases from V and 0 bases from J, with 20 bases in between. This CDR3 reads CASSMNYTGSLMNTEAFF. The CDR3 region has the DNA TGTGCCAGTAGTATGAATTACACAGGGTCCCTAATGAACACTGAAGCTTTCTTT. The full variable domain, rest sourced from reference TRBV19 and TRBJ1-1, is DGGITQSPKYLFRKEGQNVTLSCEQNLNHDAMYWYRQDPGQGLRLIYYSQIVNDFQKGDIAEGYSVSREKKESFPLTVTSAQKNPTAFYLCASSMNYTGSLMNTEAFFGQGTRLTVV.

The V and J genes are TRBV19 and TRBJ2-7, with 10 bases identical to TRBD2. The CDR3 sequence is 18 residues long. The V gene end was trimmed by 5 bases and the J gene end by 3 bases; junction bases not matched to a gene: 16. CDR1 is LNHDA, CDR2 SQIVND, per germline (reference sequence). The CDR3 region is CASSPTSAGTSVGYEQYF. In nucleotides, the CDR3 is TGTGCCAGTAGTCCGACGTCAGCCGGGACTAGCGTCGGCTACGAGCAGTACTTC.

This clone was detected only once. The chain carries TRBV28 and TRBJ1-3; 9 bases agree with TRBD1. Per the germline V gene, CDR1 is MDHEN and CDR2 is SYDVKM. Trimming removed 8 bases from V and 0 bases from J; junction bases left unmatched: 17. The CDR3 is made up of 19 amino acids. The chain's CDR3 is CASRPGQGIPTASGNTIYF. The CDR3 nucleotides are TGTGCCAGCCGCCCGGGACAGGGTATCCCCACCGCCTCTGGAAACACCATATATTTT.

V and J are TRBV15 and TRBJ2-7; 7 bases line up with TRBD1. This CDR3 spans 13 amino acids. Germline CDR1 and CDR2: LNHNV and YYDKDF (reference sequence). The V and J ends lost 6 bases and 3 bases, in that order; junction bases with no gene match: 5. This CDR3 reads CATSPGQSYEQYF. The CDR3 nucleotides are TGTGCCACCAGTCCGGGACAGAGCTACGAGCAGTACTTC.

The chain combines TRBV15 with TRBJ1-5; TRBD1 might be the D (6 bases). The length of the CDR3 is 16 residues. V was cut by 3 bases and J by 0 bases, with 12 bases left in between. Germline loops: CDR1 LNHNV, CDR2 YYDKDF (reference sequence). CDR3 DNA sequence: TGTGCCACCAGCAGGGTCAGGGGAGATAGCAATCAGCCCCAGCATTTT. As protein: CATSRVRGDSNQPQHF.

This rearrangement joins TRBV5-1 to TRBJ2-7; TRBD1 matches 10 bases. J gave up 2 bases and V 1 base, and 6 bases lay outside the gene matches. From germline, CDR1 is SGHRS and CDR2 YFSETQ. CDR3 length: 16 amino acids. CDR3: CASSLIPGQGAYEQYF. The CDR3 bases are TGCGCCAGCAGCTTGATCCCCGGACAGGGGGCCTACGAGCAGTACTTC. Using reference TRBV5-1 and TRBJ2-7 for the parts outside the CDR3, the full variable domain is KAGVTQTPRYLIKTRGQQVTLSCSPISGHRSVSWYQQTPGQGLQFLFEYFSETQRNKGNFPGRFSGRQFSNSRSEMNVSTLELGDSALYLCASSLIPGQGAYEQYFGPGTRLTVT.

V is TRBV20-1 and J is TRBJ1-4; D possibly corresponds to TRBD1 (6 bases). CDR1 DFQATT and CDR2 SNEGSKA come from the germline V gene (reference sequence). This CDR3 spans 10 amino acids. V was clipped by 6 bases and J by 14 bases, with 13 bases between them. This chain's CDR3 is CSASGVELFF. CDR3 nucleotide sequence: TGCAGTGCGTCAGGGGTAGAGCTGTTTTTT.